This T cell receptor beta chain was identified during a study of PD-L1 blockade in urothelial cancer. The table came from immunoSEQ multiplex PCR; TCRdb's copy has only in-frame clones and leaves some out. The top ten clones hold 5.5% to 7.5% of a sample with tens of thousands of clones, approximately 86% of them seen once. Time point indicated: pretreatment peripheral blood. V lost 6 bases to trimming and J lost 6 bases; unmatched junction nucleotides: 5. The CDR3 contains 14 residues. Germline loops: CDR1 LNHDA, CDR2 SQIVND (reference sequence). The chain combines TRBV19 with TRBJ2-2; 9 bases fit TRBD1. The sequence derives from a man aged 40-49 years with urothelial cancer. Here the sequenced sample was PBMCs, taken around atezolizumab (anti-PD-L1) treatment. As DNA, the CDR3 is TGTGCCAGTAGCCGGGACAGGGAAGCCGGGGAGCTGTTTTTT. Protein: CASSRDREAGELFF.